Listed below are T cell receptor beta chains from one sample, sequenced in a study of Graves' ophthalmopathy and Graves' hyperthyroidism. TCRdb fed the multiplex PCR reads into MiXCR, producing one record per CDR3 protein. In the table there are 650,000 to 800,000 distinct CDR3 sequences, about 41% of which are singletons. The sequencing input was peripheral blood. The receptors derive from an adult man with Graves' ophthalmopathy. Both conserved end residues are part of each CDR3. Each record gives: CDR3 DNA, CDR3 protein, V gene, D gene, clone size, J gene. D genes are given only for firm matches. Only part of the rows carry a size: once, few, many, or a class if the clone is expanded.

cdr3_nt: TGTGCCAGCTCAATGGGGAACCCTGAAGCTTTCTTT; cdr3_aa: CASSMGNPEAFF; v_call: TRBV2; d_call: .; clone_size: .; j_call: TRBJ1-1
cdr3_nt: TGTGCCAGCAGGTTATCCCCCTGCCGCGAAGGGTCGTATGAAAAACTGTTTTTT; cdr3_aa: CASRLSPCREGSYEKLFF; v_call: TRBV7-9; d_call: .; clone_size: .; j_call: TRBJ1-4
cdr3_nt: TGCAGTGCTGAGATTGGGGGACAGGGAGGATCAGATACGCAGTATTTT; cdr3_aa: CSAEIGGQGGSDTQYF; v_call: TRBV20-1; d_call: TRBD1; clone_size: .; j_call: TRBJ2-3
cdr3_nt: TGTGCCAGCAGCTCCACGACTAGCGGGAGGGTAACCGGGGAGCTGTTTTTT; cdr3_aa: CASSSTTSGRVTGELFF; v_call: TRBV7-9; d_call: TRBD2; clone_size: many; j_call: TRBJ2-2
cdr3_nt: TGTGCCAGTAGTATTCCTATTCCAAGTAACTATGGCTACACCTTC; cdr3_aa: CASSIPIPSNYGYTF; v_call: TRBV19; d_call: .; clone_size: many; j_call: TRBJ1-2
cdr3_nt: TGTGCCAGCAGCATGACAGGGTTGGCCTACGAGCAGTACTTC; cdr3_aa: CASSMTGLAYEQYF; v_call: TRBV7-2; d_call: TRBD1; clone_size: .; j_call: TRBJ2-7
cdr3_nt: TGTGCCACCAGCAGCCGATCCAGGGGCTACGAGCAGTACTTC; cdr3_aa: CATSSRSRGYEQYF; v_call: TRBV24-1; d_call: .; clone_size: .; j_call: TRBJ2-7
cdr3_nt: TGTGCCAGCAGTTACAGGGACAGATATGGCTACACCTTC; cdr3_aa: CASSYRDRYGYTF; v_call: TRBV6-1; d_call: TRBD1; clone_size: few; j_call: TRBJ1-2
cdr3_nt: TGTGCCAGCAGCTTGCTGAACACCGGGGAGCTGTTTTTT; cdr3_aa: CASSLLNTGELFF; v_call: TRBV7-8; d_call: .; clone_size: many; j_call: TRBJ2-2
cdr3_nt: TGTGCCAGCAGCTTAGCGCTAACGGCGAGGGGACTAACCTACGAGCAGTACTTC; cdr3_aa: CASSLALTARGLTYEQYF; v_call: TRBV7-2; d_call: TRBD2; clone_size: .; j_call: TRBJ2-7
cdr3_nt: TGTGCCAGTAGCCAAGACAGGGCGGTCTATGGCTACACCTTC; cdr3_aa: CASSQDRAVYGYTF; v_call: TRBV19; d_call: TRBD1; clone_size: .; j_call: TRBJ1-2
cdr3_nt: TGTGCCAGCAGATTCCGGGTCCAGGGCCTTACCTACGAGCAGTACTTC; cdr3_aa: CASRFRVQGLTYEQYF; v_call: TRBV25-1; d_call: .; clone_size: once; j_call: TRBJ2-7
cdr3_nt: TGTGCCAGCAGCACTGGACAGGGACACACCATATATTTT; cdr3_aa: CASSTGQGHTIYF; v_call: TRBV5-5; d_call: TRBD1; clone_size: many; j_call: TRBJ1-3
cdr3_nt: TGTGCCAGCAGCGAAGGGCACGAGCAGTACTTC; cdr3_aa: CASSEGHEQYF; v_call: TRBV7-9; d_call: .; clone_size: many; j_call: TRBJ2-7
cdr3_nt: TGTGCCAGCAGTTATCGGACAGGGGGCGATCAGCCCCAGCATTTT; cdr3_aa: CASSYRTGGDQPQHF; v_call: TRBV12-3/TRBV12-4; d_call: TRBD1; clone_size: many; j_call: TRBJ1-5
cdr3_nt: TGTGCCAGTAGTATAGGGACAGGGGCATATAGCAATCAGCCCCAGCATTTT; cdr3_aa: CASSIGTGAYSNQPQHF; v_call: TRBV19; d_call: TRBD1; clone_size: many; j_call: TRBJ1-5
cdr3_nt: TGTGCCACAAGGGCGGGTCAGGGAAACTATGGCTACACCTTC; cdr3_aa: CATRAGQGNYGYTF; v_call: TRBV10-3; d_call: .; clone_size: .; j_call: TRBJ1-2
cdr3_nt: TGTGCCAGCAGGGGACAGGGTGGGAGTTCTGGGGCCAACGTCCTGACTTTC; cdr3_aa: CASRGQGGSSGANVLTF; v_call: TRBV5-1; d_call: TRBD1; clone_size: .; j_call: TRBJ2-6
cdr3_nt: TGTGCCAGCTCGAGGGCAGGGTCCTACGAGCAGTACTTC; cdr3_aa: CASSRAGSYEQYF; v_call: TRBV27; d_call: .; clone_size: few; j_call: TRBJ2-7
cdr3_nt: TGCGCCAGCAGCCAAGATACTACAGACGAGCAGTACTTC; cdr3_aa: CASSQDTTDEQYF; v_call: TRBV4-1; d_call: .; clone_size: many; j_call: TRBJ2-7
cdr3_nt: TGCGCCAGCAGCACCCTACAGGGATACTATAATTCACCCCTCCACTTT; cdr3_aa: CASSTLQGYYNSPLHF; v_call: TRBV5-1; d_call: .; clone_size: .; j_call: TRBJ1-6
cdr3_nt: TGTGCCAGCAGCTCGCAGGACGGGTCCTATGGCTACACCTTC; cdr3_aa: CASSSQDGSYGYTF; v_call: TRBV3-1; d_call: .; clone_size: few; j_call: TRBJ1-2
cdr3_nt: TGTGCCAGCAGCCCAAGGACAGGAAACTCTGGAAACACCATATATTTT; cdr3_aa: CASSPRTGNSGNTIYF; v_call: TRBV7-8; d_call: TRBD1; clone_size: many; j_call: TRBJ1-3
cdr3_nt: TGTGCCAGCACCCTATCCGGGGGCACCGGGGAGCTGTTTTTT; cdr3_aa: CASTLSGGTGELFF; v_call: TRBV11-2; d_call: .; clone_size: few; j_call: TRBJ2-2
cdr3_nt: TGTGCCAGCAGCACCATAGGGGCAGGAGAACCCGGGGAGCTGTTTTTT; cdr3_aa: CASSTIGAGEPGELFF; v_call: TRBV7-2; d_call: .; clone_size: .; j_call: TRBJ2-2
cdr3_nt: TGCGCCACCTTCGACAGGGAGGACACTGAAGCTTTCTTT; cdr3_aa: CATFDREDTEAFF; v_call: TRBV4-3; d_call: TRBD1; clone_size: .; j_call: TRBJ1-1
cdr3_nt: TGTGCCAGCAGCGCAGGGGTCCCTGGAAACACCATATATTTT; cdr3_aa: CASSAGVPGNTIYF; v_call: TRBV9; d_call: .; clone_size: many; j_call: TRBJ1-3
cdr3_nt: TGTGCCAGCAGTTACGATGGGGTCAGCCAGCCCCAGCATTTT; cdr3_aa: CASSYDGVSQPQHF; v_call: TRBV6-5; d_call: .; clone_size: many; j_call: TRBJ1-5
cdr3_nt: TGTGCCAGCAGCGTATTCGGGGTTTCCAGATACTATAATTCACCCCTCCACTTT; cdr3_aa: CASSVFGVSRYYNSPLHF; v_call: TRBV9; d_call: .; clone_size: few; j_call: TRBJ1-6
cdr3_nt: TGCGCCAGCAGCTTGGGCGCGTACAATGAAAAACTGTTTTTT; cdr3_aa: CASSLGAYNEKLFF; v_call: TRBV5-1; d_call: .; clone_size: .; j_call: TRBJ1-4
cdr3_nt: TGTGCTAGTGGTTTGGTACCTACAGGTCGTCAGCCCCAGCATTTT; cdr3_aa: CASGLVPTGRQPQHF; v_call: TRBV12-5; d_call: .; clone_size: .; j_call: TRBJ1-5
cdr3_nt: TGTGCCAGCAGTGAATCGTCAGGGGAAATGAGGGGCTACACCTTC; cdr3_aa: CASSESSGEMRGYTF; v_call: TRBV25-1; d_call: .; clone_size: .; j_call: TRBJ1-2
cdr3_nt: TGTGCCAGCAGCTCGAACCAAGCCGGGCCAGGGGGCGAAGACTTC; cdr3_aa: CASSSNQAGPGGEDF; v_call: TRBV7-8; d_call: TRBD1; clone_size: once; j_call: TRBJ2-7
cdr3_nt: TGTGCCAGCAGCTTAGTCGTCGGGACTGCGTACTTC; cdr3_aa: CASSLVVGTAYF; v_call: TRBV13; d_call: .; clone_size: many; j_call: TRBJ2-5
cdr3_nt: TGCGCCAGCAGCTTGGGCGGAACTAAGGACGAGCAGTACTTC; cdr3_aa: CASSLGGTKDEQYF; v_call: TRBV5-1; d_call: .; clone_size: few; j_call: TRBJ2-7
cdr3_nt: TGCAGCGCCGGCACCGGGACAGAAGCTTTCTTT; cdr3_aa: CSAGTGTEAFF; v_call: TRBV29-1; d_call: .; clone_size: many; j_call: TRBJ1-1
cdr3_nt: TGTGCCAGCAGTTTATTGGGCAGGGGGCAAAATTCACCCCTCCACTTT; cdr3_aa: CASSLLGRGQNSPLHF; v_call: TRBV9; d_call: TRBD1; clone_size: .; j_call: TRBJ1-6
cdr3_nt: TGTGCCAGCAGCTTAGGGCTGGGCACCGGCTCTGGAAACACCATATATTTT; cdr3_aa: CASSLGLGTGSGNTIYF; v_call: TRBV7-2; d_call: .; clone_size: many; j_call: TRBJ1-3
cdr3_nt: TGTGCCAGCAGTGGGGGGAAAAGGACTAGCGGAGACACCATATATTTT; cdr3_aa: CASSGGKRTSGDTIYF; v_call: TRBV25-1; d_call: .; clone_size: .; j_call: TRBJ1-3
cdr3_nt: TGTGCCAGCGGGGAGACTAGCGGGCGCACAGATACGCAGTATTTT; cdr3_aa: CASGETSGRTDTQYF; v_call: TRBV2; d_call: TRBD2; clone_size: .; j_call: TRBJ2-3
cdr3_nt: TGCAGTGCTAGAGCTGACAGTTTCCATAATTCACCCCTCCACTTT; cdr3_aa: CSARADSFHNSPLHF; v_call: TRBV20-1; d_call: .; clone_size: few; j_call: TRBJ1-6
cdr3_nt: TGTGCCACCAGTGACAGGGGGCATGGTCAGCCCCAGCATTTT; cdr3_aa: CATSDRGHGQPQHF; v_call: TRBV24-1; d_call: TRBD1; clone_size: many; j_call: TRBJ1-5
cdr3_nt: TGCAGCTCCCAGGGGATCGAGGAGACCCAGTACTTC; cdr3_aa: CSSQGIEETQYF; v_call: TRBV29-1; d_call: .; clone_size: .; j_call: TRBJ2-5
cdr3_nt: TGCAGCCAAGAGAGGTCCTCTGGGGCCAACGTCCTGACTTTC; cdr3_aa: CSQERSSGANVLTF; v_call: TRBV29-1; d_call: .; clone_size: .; j_call: TRBJ2-6
cdr3_nt: TGTGCCAGCAGCGTTGACCCGGGAGAGACCCAGTACTTC; cdr3_aa: CASSVDPGETQYF; v_call: TRBV9; d_call: .; clone_size: few; j_call: TRBJ2-5
cdr3_nt: TGTGCCAGTAGTAGGGACGGCACCAGCAATCAGCCCCAGCATTTT; cdr3_aa: CASSRDGTSNQPQHF; v_call: TRBV19; d_call: .; clone_size: many; j_call: TRBJ1-5
cdr3_nt: TGCGCCAGCAGTGACAGGGGGCGCGAAAAACTGTTTTTT; cdr3_aa: CASSDRGREKLFF; v_call: TRBV10-2; d_call: TRBD1; clone_size: many; j_call: TRBJ1-4
cdr3_nt: TGTGCCATCAGCCAGGGGGGCACTGAAGCTTTCTTT; cdr3_aa: CAISQGGTEAFF; v_call: TRBV10-3; d_call: TRBD1; clone_size: .; j_call: TRBJ1-1
cdr3_nt: TGTGCCAGCAGCTCGGGGACTTACTACGAGCAGTACTTC; cdr3_aa: CASSSGTYYEQYF; v_call: TRBV7-9; d_call: .; clone_size: many; j_call: TRBJ2-7
cdr3_nt: TGTGCCAGCAGCCCACACCCAAGCGGCCAGACCGAGCAGTACTTC; cdr3_aa: CASSPHPSGQTEQYF; v_call: TRBV5-4; d_call: .; clone_size: few; j_call: TRBJ2-7
cdr3_nt: TGTGCCAGCAGCCTCAGAAGCGGGGGGGCCAACGAGCAGTACTTC; cdr3_aa: CASSLRSGGANEQYF; v_call: TRBV7-2; d_call: TRBD2; clone_size: many; j_call: TRBJ2-7